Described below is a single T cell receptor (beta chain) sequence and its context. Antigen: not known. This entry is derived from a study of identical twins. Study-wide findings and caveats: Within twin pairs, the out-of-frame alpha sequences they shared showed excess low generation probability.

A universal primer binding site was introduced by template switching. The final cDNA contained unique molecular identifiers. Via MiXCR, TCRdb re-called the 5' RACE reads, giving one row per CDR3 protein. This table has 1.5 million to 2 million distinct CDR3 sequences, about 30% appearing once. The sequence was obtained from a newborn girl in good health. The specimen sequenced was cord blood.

CDR3 DNA sequence: TGTGCCAGCAGCCACCTGGGAGCGTCCTACAATGAGCAGTTCTTC. It specifies CASSHLGASYNEQFF. The chain combines TRBV3-1 with TRBJ2-1; TRBD2 is a possible D gene (5 bases). Germline CDR1 LGHDT, CDR2 YNNKEL (reference sequence). The CDR3 covers 15 residues. Trimming cost V 3 bases and J 1 base, with 10 bases left between them.